This paragraph reports one T cell receptor (beta chain). Its antigen remains unidentified. Germline V gives CDR1 GTSNPN, CDR2 SVGIG (reference sequence). This CDR3 comprises 13 residues. Trimming at V came to 2 bases and at J to 8 bases, leaving 4 bases not matched to a gene. These data are taken from a study of CD8+ T cells in alopecia areata. Study-level results: Baseline CD8+ expansion's link to response remains uncertain, as there was one nonresponder.

cDNA serving as the sequencing template came from extracted, reverse transcribed RNA. Only in-frame clones appear in the TCRdb table, and some are missing; sequencing was by immunoSEQ multiplex PCR. This sample has about 140,000 clones, with around four fifths found just once. Specified treatment: oral pan-JAK inhibitor, 5-10 mg twice daily. Peripheral blood samples and lesional scalp punch biopsies were obtained from alopecia areata patients. This material consisted of CD8+ T cells sorted from blood, taken at week 4, from a patient treated with tofacitinib. The TCR was taken from a human donor with alopecia areata. The V gene is TRBV30, the J gene TRBJ1-4; 8 nucleotides match TRBD1. The chain's CDR3 is CAWSWTGKEKLFF. In DNA form, the CDR3 reads TGTGCCTGGAGTTGGACAGGGAAGGAAAAACTGTTTTTT.